Below, one T cell receptor (beta chain) is given with its context. Its antigen is as yet unknown. Ophthalmopathy patients had moderate-to-severe active disease, CAS ≥3, NOSPECS ≥4, and disease duration under 3 months. This entry comes from a study of T cells in Graves' hyperthyroidism and ophthalmopathy. Trimming pared 3 bases from V and 1 base from J, leaving 9 bases between. The CDR3 totals 14 residues. Regarding the study as a whole: Through a model of 13 V-J features, ophthalmopathy was separated from stable hyperthyroidism. Blood samples included most of the expanded thyroid clonotypes exceeding 0.001.

Regions amplified from RNA transcripts were the TCR beta CDR3 regions. The HTBI set primed first-round TCR CDR3 RT-PCR. MiXCR, applied by TCRdb to the multiplex PCR reads, yields one record per CDR3 protein. Of hundreds of thousands of distinct CDR3 sequences listed, about 20% were seen once; the top ten hold 40% to 50%. The receptor comes from a man aged 35-49 years with Graves' ophthalmopathy. The rearrangement uses TRBV12-3 or TRBV12-4 and TRBJ1-1; no firm D call. Sequencing was carried out using blood. The CDR3 DNA sequence: TGTGCCAGCAGTTTTTTACCGGGGAACACTGAAGCTTTCTTT. This codes for CASSFLPGNTEAFF.